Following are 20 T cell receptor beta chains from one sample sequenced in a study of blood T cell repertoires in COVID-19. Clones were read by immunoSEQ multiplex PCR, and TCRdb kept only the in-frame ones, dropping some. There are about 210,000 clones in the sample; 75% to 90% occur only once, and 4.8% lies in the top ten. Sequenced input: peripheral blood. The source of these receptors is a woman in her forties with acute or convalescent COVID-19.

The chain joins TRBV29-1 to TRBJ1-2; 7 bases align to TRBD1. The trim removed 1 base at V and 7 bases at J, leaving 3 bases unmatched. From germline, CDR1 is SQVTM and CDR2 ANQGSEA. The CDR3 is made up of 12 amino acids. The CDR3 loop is CSVEGGGRGYTF. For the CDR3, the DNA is TGCAGCGTTGAAGGAGGGGGCCGTGGCTACACCTTC.

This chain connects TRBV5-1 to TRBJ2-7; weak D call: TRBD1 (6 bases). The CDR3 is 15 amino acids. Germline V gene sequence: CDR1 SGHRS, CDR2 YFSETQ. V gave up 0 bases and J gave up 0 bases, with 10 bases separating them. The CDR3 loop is CASSLEGQSSYEQYV. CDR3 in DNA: TGCGCCAGCAGCTTGGAGGGACAAAGCTCCTACGAGCAGTACGTC.

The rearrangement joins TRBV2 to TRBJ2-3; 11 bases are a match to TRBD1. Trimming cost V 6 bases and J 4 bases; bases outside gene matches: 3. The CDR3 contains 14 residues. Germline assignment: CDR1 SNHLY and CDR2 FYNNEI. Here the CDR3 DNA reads TGTGCCAGCAGAGGACAGGGGGCCGCAGATACGCAGTATTTT. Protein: CASRGQGAADTQYF.

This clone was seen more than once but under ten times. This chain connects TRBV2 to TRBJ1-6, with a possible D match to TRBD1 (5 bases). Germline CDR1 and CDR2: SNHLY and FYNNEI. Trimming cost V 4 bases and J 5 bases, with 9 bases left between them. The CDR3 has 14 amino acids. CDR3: CASSVRQNNSPLHF. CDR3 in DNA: TGTGCCAGCAGTGTGCGACAGAATAATTCACCCCTCCACTTT.

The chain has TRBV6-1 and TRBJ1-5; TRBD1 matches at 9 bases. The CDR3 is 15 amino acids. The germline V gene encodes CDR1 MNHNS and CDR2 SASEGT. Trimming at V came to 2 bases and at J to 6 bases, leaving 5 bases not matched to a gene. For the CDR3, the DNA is TGTGCCAGCAGTGAATCGGGGACAGGGTCTCAGCCCCAGCATTTT. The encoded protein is CASSESGTGSQPQHF.

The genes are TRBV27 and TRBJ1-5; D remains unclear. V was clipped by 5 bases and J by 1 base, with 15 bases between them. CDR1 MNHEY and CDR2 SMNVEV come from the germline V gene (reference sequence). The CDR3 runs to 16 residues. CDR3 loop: CASSERDGRSNQPQHF. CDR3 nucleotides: TGTGCCAGCAGTGAGAGAGACGGGAGAAGCAATCAGCCCCAGCATTTT.

In DNA form, the CDR3 reads TGTGCCAGCATGTTCCTCGGAACATCGGAGGGCTACACCTTC. It translates to CASMFLGTSEGYTF. V usage is TRBV6-5 and J usage is TRBJ1-2; D is uncertain. This CDR3 contains 14 residues. Per the germline V gene, CDR1 is MNHEY and CDR2 is SVGAGI. V lost 7 bases to trimming and J lost 8 bases, with 20 bases between them.

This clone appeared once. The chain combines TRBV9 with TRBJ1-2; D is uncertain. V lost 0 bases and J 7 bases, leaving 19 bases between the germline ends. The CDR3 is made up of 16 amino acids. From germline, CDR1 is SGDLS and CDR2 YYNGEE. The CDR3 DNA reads TGTGCCAGCAGCGTAGCCGGGAGAACGGCCCTCGGTGGCTACACCTTC. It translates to CASSVAGRTALGGYTF.

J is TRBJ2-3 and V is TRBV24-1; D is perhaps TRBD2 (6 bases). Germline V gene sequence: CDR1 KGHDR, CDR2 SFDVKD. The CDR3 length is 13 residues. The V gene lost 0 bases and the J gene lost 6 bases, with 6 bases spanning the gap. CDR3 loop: CATSDLGGDTQYF. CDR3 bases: TGTGCCACCAGTGATTTGGGGGGGGATACGCAGTATTTT.

The CDR3 is CASRRQLDYGYTF. The CDR3 DNA sequence: TGTGCCAGCAGACGACAGTTGGACTATGGCTACACCTTC. The genes are TRBV6-6 and TRBJ1-2, with D perhaps matching TRBD1 (5 bases). Germline V gene sequence: CDR1 MNHNY, CDR2 SVGAGI (reference sequence). The CDR3 runs to 13 residues. Between the trimmed V and J ends, which lost 6 bases and 3 bases, there was a span of 11 bases.

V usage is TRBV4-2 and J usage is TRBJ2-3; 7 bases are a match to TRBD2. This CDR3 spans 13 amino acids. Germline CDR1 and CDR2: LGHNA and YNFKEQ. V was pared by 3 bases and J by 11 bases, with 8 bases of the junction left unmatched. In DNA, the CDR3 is TGTGCCAGCAGCCAGGAGAAGCGGGGATTGCAGTATTTT. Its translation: CASSQEKRGLQYF.

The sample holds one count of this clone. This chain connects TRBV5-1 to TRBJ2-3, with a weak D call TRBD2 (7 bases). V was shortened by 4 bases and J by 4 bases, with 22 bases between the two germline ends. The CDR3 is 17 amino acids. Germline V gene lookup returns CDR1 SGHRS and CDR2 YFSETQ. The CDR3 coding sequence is TGCGCCAGCAGCCCGACGGTTGGGGGGGGCGGATCAGATACGCAGTATTTT. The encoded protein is CASSPTVGGGGSDTQYF. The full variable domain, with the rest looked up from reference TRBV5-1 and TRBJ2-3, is KAGVTQTPRYLIKTRGQQVTLSCSPISGHRSVSWYQQTPGQGLQFLFEYFSETQRNKGNFPGRFSGRQFSNSRSEMNVSTLELGDSALYLCASSPTVGGGGSDTQYFGPGTRLTVL.

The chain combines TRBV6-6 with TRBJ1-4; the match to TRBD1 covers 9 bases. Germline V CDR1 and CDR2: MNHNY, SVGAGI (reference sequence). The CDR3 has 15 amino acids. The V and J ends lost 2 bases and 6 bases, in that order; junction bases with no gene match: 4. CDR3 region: CASSYPDRGDEKLFF. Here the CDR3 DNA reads TGTGCCAGCAGTTACCCGGACAGGGGTGATGAAAAACTGTTTTTT.

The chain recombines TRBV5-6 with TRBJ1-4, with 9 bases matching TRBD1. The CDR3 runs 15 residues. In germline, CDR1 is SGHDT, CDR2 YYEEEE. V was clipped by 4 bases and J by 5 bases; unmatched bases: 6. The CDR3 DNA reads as TGTGCCAGCAGCCGGACAGGGGTTTCGAATGAAAAACTGTTTTTT. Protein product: CASSRTGVSNEKLFF.

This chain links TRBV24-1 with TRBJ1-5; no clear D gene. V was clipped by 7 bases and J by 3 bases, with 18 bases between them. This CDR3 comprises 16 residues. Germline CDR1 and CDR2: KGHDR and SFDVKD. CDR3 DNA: TGTGCCACCAGCCGAAGAGGCCGGTCAGTCAATCAGCCCCAGCATTTT. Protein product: CATSRRGRSVNQPQHF.

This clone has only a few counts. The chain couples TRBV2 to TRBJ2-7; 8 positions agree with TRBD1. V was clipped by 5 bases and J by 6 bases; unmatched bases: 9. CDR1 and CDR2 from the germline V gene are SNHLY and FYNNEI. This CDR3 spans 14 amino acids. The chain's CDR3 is CASSPDREKGEQYV. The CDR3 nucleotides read TGTGCCAGCAGTCCGGACAGGGAGAAGGGCGAGCAGTACGTC.

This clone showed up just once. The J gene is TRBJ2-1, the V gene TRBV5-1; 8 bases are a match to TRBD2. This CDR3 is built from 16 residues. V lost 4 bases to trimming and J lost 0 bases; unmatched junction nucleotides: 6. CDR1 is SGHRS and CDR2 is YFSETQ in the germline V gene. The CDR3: CASSPPAGGSYNEQFF. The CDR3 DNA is TGCGCCAGCAGCCCTCCGGCGGGGGGCTCCTACAATGAGCAGTTCTTC. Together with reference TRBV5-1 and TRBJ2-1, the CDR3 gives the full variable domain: KAGVTQTPRYLIKTRGQQVTLSCSPISGHRSVSWYQQTPGQGLQFLFEYFSETQRNKGNFPGRFSGRQFSNSRSEMNVSTLELGDSALYLCASSPPAGGSYNEQFFGPGTRLTVL.

The CDR3 reads CASSQAQAGQGLKQPQHF. The CDR3 coding sequence is TGTGCCAGCAGCCAAGCCCAGGCGGGACAGGGCCTAAAGCAGCCCCAGCATTTT. The rearrangement links TRBV4-2 to TRBJ1-5; 9 nucleotides line up with TRBD1. The CDR3 consists of 18 residues. V gave up 1 base and J gave up 7 bases; unmatched junction bases: 14. Germline values: CDR1 LGHNA, CDR2 YNFKEQ.

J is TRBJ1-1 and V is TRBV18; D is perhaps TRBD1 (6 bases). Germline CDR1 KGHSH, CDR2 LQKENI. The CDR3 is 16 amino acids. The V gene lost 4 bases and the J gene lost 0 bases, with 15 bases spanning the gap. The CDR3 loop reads CASSQKDRRMNTEAFF. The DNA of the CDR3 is TGTGCCAGCTCACAAAAGGACAGAAGAATGAACACTGAAGCTTTCTTT.

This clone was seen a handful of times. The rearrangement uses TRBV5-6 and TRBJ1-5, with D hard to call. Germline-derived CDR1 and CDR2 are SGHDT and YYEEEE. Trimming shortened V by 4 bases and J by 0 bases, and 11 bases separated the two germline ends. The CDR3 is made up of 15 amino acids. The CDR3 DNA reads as TGTGCCAGCAGCCTACAGCCGAATAGCAATCAGCCCCAGCATTTT. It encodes CASSLQPNSNQPQHF.